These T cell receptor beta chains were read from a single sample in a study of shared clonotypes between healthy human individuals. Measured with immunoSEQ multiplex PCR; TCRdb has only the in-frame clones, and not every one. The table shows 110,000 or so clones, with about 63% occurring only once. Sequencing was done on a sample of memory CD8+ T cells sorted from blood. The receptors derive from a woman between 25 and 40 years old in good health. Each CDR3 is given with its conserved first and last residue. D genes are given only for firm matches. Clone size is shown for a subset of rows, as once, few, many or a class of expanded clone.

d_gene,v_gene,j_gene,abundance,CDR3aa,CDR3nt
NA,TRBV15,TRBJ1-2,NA,CATSRDLGPTGYTF,TGTGCCACCAGCAGAGATCTCGGCCCGACGGGCTACACCTTC
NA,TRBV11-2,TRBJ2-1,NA,CASSTKLGGPEDNEQFF,TGTGCCAGCAGCACAAAATTAGGGGGACCGGAGGACAATGAGCAGTTCTTC
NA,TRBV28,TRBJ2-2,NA,CASSFSDVGELFF,TGTGCCAGCAGTTTTTCAGACGTGGGGGAGCTGTTTTTT
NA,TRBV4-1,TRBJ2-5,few,CASSQDWSYLAQYF,TGCGCCAGCAGCCAAGATTGGTCCTACCTAGCCCAGTACTTC
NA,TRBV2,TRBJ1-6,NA,CASSDRNSPLHF,TGTGCCAGCAGTGATAGGAATTCACCCCTCCACTTT
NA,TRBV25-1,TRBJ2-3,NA,CASSDEWTGKTDTQYF,TGTGCCAGCAGTGACGAGTGGACGGGGAAGACAGATACGCAGTATTTT
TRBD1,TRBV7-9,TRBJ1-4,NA,CASSHRDRNEKLFF,TGTGCCAGCAGCCACCGGGACAGGAATGAAAAACTGTTTTTT
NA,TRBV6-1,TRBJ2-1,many,CASTDGEGQYNEQFF,TGTGCCAGCACTGACGGAGAGGGGCAATACAATGAGCAGTTCTTC
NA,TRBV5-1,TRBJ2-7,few,CASSLAGALSYEQYF,TGCGCCAGCAGCTTGGCGGGAGCCCTCTCCTACGAGCAGTACTTC
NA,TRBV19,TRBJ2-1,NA,CASSVTGWYEQFF,TGTGCCAGTAGTGTGACCGGTTGGTATGAGCAGTTCTTC
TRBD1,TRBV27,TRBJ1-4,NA,CASSKQGASIANEKLFF,TGTGCCAGCAGTAAACAGGGGGCGAGTATAGCTAATGAAAAACTGTTTTTT
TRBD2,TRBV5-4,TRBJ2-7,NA,CASSFFIAGVPYEQYF,TGTGCCAGCAGCTTTTTCATCGCGGGAGTTCCCTACGAGCAGTACTTC
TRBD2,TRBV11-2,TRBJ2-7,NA,CASSAWLAGPLYEQYF,TGTGCCAGCAGCGCTTGGCTAGCGGGCCCCCTCTACGAGCAGTACTTC
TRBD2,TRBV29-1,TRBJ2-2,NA,CSVGTGGSGGELFF,TGCAGCGTGGGAACGGGAGGGAGCGGCGGGGAGCTGTTTTTT
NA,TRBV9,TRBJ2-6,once,CASSVELSRSGANVLTF,TGTGCCAGCAGCGTAGAGTTGTCCCGCTCTGGGGCCAACGTCCTGACTTTC
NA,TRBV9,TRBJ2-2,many,CASSFGGAGTGELFF,TGTGCCAGCAGCTTCGGTGGGGCGGGAACCGGGGAGCTGTTTTTT
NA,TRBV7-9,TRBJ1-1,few,CASGQGLNTEAFF,TGTGCCAGCGGGCAGGGTCTGAACACTGAAGCTTTCTTT
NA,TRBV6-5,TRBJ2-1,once,CASSYSTRGRNEQFF,TGTGCCAGCAGTTACTCGACTCGGGGTCGGAATGAGCAGTTCTTC
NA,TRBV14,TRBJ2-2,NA,CASSPPPSPNTGELFF,TGTGCCAGCAGCCCACCTCCGAGTCCGAACACCGGGGAGCTGTTTTTT
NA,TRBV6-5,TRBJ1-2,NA,CASSYSASTNYGYTF,TGTGCCAGCAGTTACTCGGCGAGTACTAACTATGGCTACACCTTC
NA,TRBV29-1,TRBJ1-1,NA,CSVHGGRFRSTEAFF,TGCAGCGTTCATGGGGGGCGATTCAGGAGCACTGAAGCTTTCTTT
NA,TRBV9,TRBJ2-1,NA,CASSVDTQEQFF,TGTGCCAGCAGCGTAGATACACAAGAGCAGTTCTTC
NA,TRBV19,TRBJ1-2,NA,CASSIGVQAGYGYTF,TGTGCCAGTAGTATAGGGGTGCAGGCTGGATATGGCTACACCTTC
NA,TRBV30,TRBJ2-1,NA,CASARSPLDEQFF,TGTGCCAGCGCTCGCAGTCCCCTCGATGAGCAGTTCTTC
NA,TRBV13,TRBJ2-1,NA,CASSSLAISSYNEQFF,TGTGCCAGCAGCTCCTTGGCTATAAGCTCCTACAATGAGCAGTTCTTC
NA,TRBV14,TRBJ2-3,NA,CASSQVQNTQYF,TGTGCCAGCAGCCAAGTACAAAATACGCAGTATTTT
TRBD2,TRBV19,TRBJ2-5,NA,CASSIIAGAHGTQYF,TGTGCCAGTAGTATTATAGCGGGAGCACACGGGACCCAGTACTTC
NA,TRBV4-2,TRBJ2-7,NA,CASSQGGPIRGEQYF,TGTGCCAGCAGCCAAGGGGGTCCGATTCGGGGCGAGCAGTACTTC